This T cell receptor (beta chain) was captured by sequencing in a study of cytomegalovirus exposure and HLA in healthy donors (dated by TCRdb to 2016 to 2017). Turning to the overall study: In an earlier analysis of approximately 500 of the donors, 276 Gb of sequence data and 117 million unique TCR beta sequences from about 179 million T cells were reported. An early release that covered more than 550 HLA-typed donors contained around 330 gigabases of sequencing data and roughly 84 million unique TCR sequences. Of the approximately 370 genotyped donors, 75% to 85% were placed in the genetic ancestry cluster associated with self-reported Caucasian donors. The aim of the study was to test whether cataloging public T cell receptors could identify signatures of past pathogen exposure. The study profiled the T cell repertoires of hundreds of subjects by immunosequencing and related them to cytomegalovirus serostatus. A separate validation cohort of more than 100 different subjects was used in addition to the roughly 670-subject first cohort. The study combined high-throughput TCR immunosequencing, statistical association of individual TCRs with disease status, and machine learning to predict cytomegalovirus infection status. A later analysis re-examined previously published TCR beta repertoires from roughly 720 donors and added high-resolution HLA genotyping to investigate patterns of TCR occurrence. Rather than drawing on any new phenotypic data, the later analysis identified candidate immune exposures from TCR beta sequences and the way those sequences occurred across donors. To decide whether each TCR beta V gene segment behaved as functional or pseudogenic, an earlier analysis of fewer than 750 of the donors relied on high-throughput TCR beta sequencing. Donor age, sex, ethnicity and CMV serostatus were compiled together with the repertoire data. Genome-wide SNP genotypes for about three fifths of the roughly 670 donors were used in a later genetic analysis, which treated that subset as a discovery cohort. All discovery cohort repertoires had been generated on a single sequencing platform. Class I and class II HLA loci were covered by the typing at four-digit resolution. The number of donors typed differed by locus, with roughly 629-640 for A, B, C, DRB1 and DQB1, 522 for DQA1, 600 to 610 for DPA1, and roughly 450 for DPB1. About five DR-DQ haplotypes were handled as single units for association and clustering because linkage in the cohort was strong. Among about 400 genotyped donors of the cohort, an average of around 220,000 unique TCR beta nucleotide sequences was sequenced per donor, of which roughly 17% were non-productive. Findings and caveats that apply to the study as a whole: In an earlier analysis of fewer than 700 of the donors, most TCR beta V segments appeared in productive rearrangements about 90% or about 30% of the time, broadly matching IMGT annotations. In vitro tests confirmed that a few of the cytomegalovirus-associated TCR beta chains recognize cytomegalovirus antigens. Some IMGT-functional V segments, including TRBV6-2 and TRBV6-3, could not be distinguished by the 87-base-pair reads and were therefore excluded. HLA typing was unavailable for some donors at each locus, so association tests used only the typed subset. A cluster of highly shared sequence variants was judged likely to represent a technical artifact of the sequencing pipeline. The authors suggested that the approach could potentially be extended to other disease states and immunological phenotypes. In a later analysis, most CMV-associated TCR beta chains were found to appear HLA-restricted, with HLA associations seemingly driven largely by CMV exposure. While some public TCRs were present in many individuals, most TCR sequences turned up only very rarely across donors. The earlier analysis of approximately 590 of the donors excluded fewer than 20 rarely observed V segments, including chromosome 9 orphons, because counts were too low. In a later analysis, HLA-associated TCR beta chains were found to be more clonally expanded and to have lower generation probabilities than equally common non-associated chains. At a false discovery rate of 0.05, a later analysis linked fewer than 20,000 TCR beta sequences to specific HLA alleles. The cohort was sequenced for TCR beta chains only, and without alpha or paired-chain data the features that could be detected were limited. When HLA alleles, especially DR and DQ, strongly co-occurred, TCR associations were difficult to assign to individual alleles. The only immune exposure information available for the cohort was CMV serostatus. Linkage disequilibrium might explain the correlated functional status among segregating V segments, but an unknown experimental factor could not be ruled out. Compared with the approximately 720-donor mean, donors in an Asian-associated ancestry cluster had fewer N-insertions in productive TCRs, according to a later genetic analysis. Roughly uniform sequencing depth across donors was assumed in presence/absence analyses, although this assumption may not hold. Cytomegalovirus status was reported to be diagnosed by the classifier with high specificity and sensitivity in both the original and validation cohorts. A total of 150 or so TCR beta chains were listed by the study as associated with cytomegalovirus. According to a later analysis, parvovirus B19, influenza, CMV and Epstein-Barr virus appeared linked to several top co-occurrence clusters. According to a later analysis, TCR association rates differed among HLA loci, with DRB1 alleles showing the most associated TCRs and HLA-C alleles showing the fewest. A further reported finding was that TCR beta sequences accurately predicted the HLA-A and HLA-B alleles for most subjects in the first cohort. A later genetic analysis associated a missense DCLRE1C variant with V-gene and J-gene trimming of TCR beta chains, and an independent cohort replicated the association.

The method was the immunoSEQ multiplex PCR assay. A mixture of 60 forward primers for TCR Vbeta segments and 13 reverse primers for TCR Jbeta segments was used in the multiplex PCR. A multiplex PCR assay on genomic DNA amplified the CDR3 region of rearranged TCR beta genes. Amplified TCR beta libraries were sequenced as 87-base-pair reads on the Illumina HiSeq System. In the paper's pipeline: A later analysis counted approximately 74 million unique TCR beta chains across the 700 or so repertoires, and some 11 million of these chains were shared by at least two donors. To remove PCR and sequencing errors, raw reads were error-corrected and collapsed into unique sequences using a nearest-neighbor algorithm that merged closely related sequences. V, D and J gene segments were assigned by aligning CDR3 sequences to IMGT reference sequences. For a sequence to be retained, a match of at least six nucleotides to both a V gene segment and a J gene segment was required. A rearrangement counted as productive if the CDR3 had no stop codons and remained in frame with V and J, and every other rearrangement counted as non-productive. Following IMGT convention, CDR3 was defined as the stretch from the second conserved V-encoded cysteine up to the conserved J-encoded phenylalanine. The earlier analysis of some 600 of the donors excluded sequences that lacked an unambiguous match to a single V gene segment. In an earlier analysis of approximately 610 of the donors, V segments were called functional above 56.7% productive rearrangements and were called segregating when the between-donor standard deviation exceeded 5%. A statistical classification framework was built for diagnosing cytomegalovirus status from the catalog of TCR beta chain sequences. In a later analysis, TCR nucleotide sequences were compared against IMGT/GENE-DB human TR gene sequences so that V and J genes could be assigned. The TCRdist pipeline was used in a later analysis to assign CDR3 sequences and most-parsimonious VDJ recombination scenarios. A later analysis defined each TCR beta chain by its CDR3 amino acid sequence plus V-gene family, and excluded reads lacking a unique V-gene family. A later analysis removed 550 to 700 highly shared, low-generation-probability nucleotide sequences to deal with suspected cross-contamination and a sequencing artifact. In a later analysis, a clonal expansion index for each public chain was calculated from normalized within-repertoire ranks of inferred template counts. In a later analysis, generation probabilities were computed with a VDJ recombination model fitted to out-of-frame rearrangements, and the resulting probabilities were checked against IGoR. In a later analysis, TCR-TCR, TCR-HLA and TCR-CMV co-occurrence was scored with hypergeometric tests, and a repertoire-size bias correction was applied to TCR pairs. To estimate false discovery rates, a later analysis permuted the HLA or CMV assignments 20 times. In a later analysis, co-occurring TCRs were grouped using DBSCAN, and TCRdist sequence similarity was added for clustering within HLA-allele-positive subsets. For co-occurrence clustering, repertoires with fewer than 30,000 or more than 120,000 public chains were excluded, along with roughly 5 repertoires with anomalous nucleotide sharing. TCRdb carries this immuneACCESS record with in-frame sequences only. Its versions omit some clonotypes, under half of them owing to an unresolved V gene in the studies checked, with the rest unexplained. V and J calls and clone size come straight from that table; D and trimming were deduced from the DNA. The sample table shows roughly 190,000 clones, and roughly 76% are seen once. The top ten constitute about 6% of the sample.

V is clipped by 0 bases and J by 8 bases, and the sequence between their germline boundaries is 13 bases long. Including the terminal cysteine and phenylalanine, the CDR3 comprises 14 residues. The CDR3 DNA has 42 bases and is translated from base 1. The germline V gene (reference sequence) sets CDR1 to GTSNPN and CDR2 to SVGIG. The cohort comprised some 700 healthy bone marrow donors. At the time of sampling, every cohort member was nominally healthy, though immune exposures that went unrecorded were likely present. The donor was CMV seropositive and belonged to the group of about 290 seropositive cohort members. A peripheral blood sample was collected from each donor, and TCR beta sequencing was performed on peripheral blood mononuclear cells. The Qiagen DNeasy Blood Extraction Kit was used to extract genomic DNA from the blood cell samples. Worth noting for this clone: Its recognized antigen is unknown. No base-level quality is on record; no much larger clone is a single base apart.

This TCR was recovered from a man aged 40-49 years in good health and CMV-seropositive. Sequencing used PBMCs. The rearrangement joined TRBV30 to TRBJ1-4; the D gene is perhaps TRBD1, from 6 matching bases. This receptor has the CDR3 CAWSVGGGREKLFF. The bases are TGTGCCTGGAGTGTAGGGGGGGGCCGAGAAAAACTGTTTTTT.